The 25 T cell receptor beta chains presented below share a single source sample, sequenced in a study of identical twins (dated by TCRdb to 2016 to 2017). The receptor library was made with 5' RACE. Data came from an Illumina HiSeq 2000. TCRdb cleaned the public reads at Q25 with fastp, built clones with MiXCR and kept in-frame beta chains. Each entry merges the rows of one CDR3 protein and shows their most common DNA and genes. This sample has 400,000 to 500,000 distinct CDR3 sequences in its table, and about a fifth of those were observed once. The leading ten clones occupy 9% to 15% of the sample. Sequenced: naive T cells sorted from blood. The sample's cell subset or site, from its label and the paper: cells isolated with a human naive T-cell isolation kit. These TCRs come from a man aged 50 to 60 in good health.

This clonotype has a count of ten or more. The chain joins TRBV11-2 to TRBJ2-1; 8 bases line up with TRBD2. CDR3 length equals 17 residues. Per the germline V gene, CDR1 is SGHAT and CDR2 is FQNNGV. With 5 bases clipped from V and 9 bases from J, the junction kept 18 bases outside the gene matches. The CDR3 DNA sequence: TGTGCCAGCAGCCCCACACTAACCCGGACTAGCTTAGGTGAGCAGTTCTTC. This encodes CASSPTLTRTSLGEQFF.

This clonotype occurred a few times. The chain links TRBV20-1 to TRBJ2-3; 9 bases line up with TRBD2. Germline V lookup: CDR1 DFQATT, CDR2 SNEGSKA (reference sequence). V shed 4 bases, J shed 2 bases, and the junction held 4 bases outside the gene matches. There are 14 residues in the CDR3. The CDR3, as DNA: TGCAGTGCTATTGGCGGGAGGGCCACAGATACGCAGTATTTT. Encoded protein: CSAIGGRATDTQYF.

In its sample, this clonotype was seen a few times. The chain combines TRBV5-6 with TRBJ2-1; D not certain. CDR3 length equals 12 residues. CDR1 and CDR2 from the germline V gene are SGHDT and YYEEEE. Between the trimmed V and J ends, which lost 6 bases and 4 bases, there was a span of 8 bases. CDR3 protein: CASTSRYNEQFF. Here the CDR3 DNA reads TGTGCCAGCACCTCCAGGTACAATGAGCAGTTCTTC.

The table lists this clonotype with many counts. This chain connects TRBV20-1 to TRBJ2-2, with no clear D. From germline, CDR1 is DFQATT and CDR2 SNEGSKA (reference sequence). The ends were cut back, 6 bases at V and 3 bases at J, with 8 bases in the middle. The CDR3 contains 12 residues. Written as DNA, the CDR3 is TGCAGTGCGCTTCATCACACCGGGGAGCTGTTTTTT. Translation gives CSALHHTGELFF.

In this sample, this clonotype turned up a few times. The rearrangement links TRBV23-1 to TRBJ2-7; tentative D call: TRBD2 (5 bases). TRBV23-1 is recorded as an ORF, its role being uncertain. The CDR3 is 15 residues long. V lost 0 bases and J 3 bases, leaving 12 bases between the germline ends. DNA for the CDR3: TGCGCCAGCAGTCAATCGGGGAGTGCCGACTACGAGCAGTACTTC. Its translation is CASSQSGSADYEQYF.

This clonotype has at least ten counts. This chain links TRBV29-1 with TRBJ2-3, with D possibly matching TRBD1 (6 bases). CDR1 and CDR2 from the germline V gene are SQVTM and ANQGSEA. The V end lost 6 bases, the J end lost 0 bases, and 16 bases lay between the germline ends. CDR3 length: 15 amino acids. CDR3 sequence reads: CSVGMDRPSTDTQYF. CDR3 nucleotide sequence: TGCAGCGTGGGGATGGACAGACCTAGCACAGATACGCAGTATTTT.

This clonotype was detected many times. V and J are TRBV15 and TRBJ2-7; 12 bases agree with TRBD2. Germline loops: CDR1 LNHNV, CDR2 YYDKDF (reference sequence). V shed 0 bases, J shed 1 base, and the junction held 4 bases outside the gene matches. The CDR3 loop spans 17 amino acids. CDR3 loop: CATSRDRLAGGSYEQYF. CDR3 nucleotide sequence: TGTGCCACCAGCAGAGATCGGCTAGCGGGGGGGTCCTACGAGCAGTACTTC.

This rearrangement joins TRBV6-2 or TRBV6-3 to TRBJ2-5; 12 bases match TRBD2. The CDR3 extends over 19 amino acids. V trimming: 4 bases; J trimming: 2 bases; junction bases outside the gene matches: 14. Per the germline V gene, CDR1 is MNHEY and CDR2 is SVGEGT. The CDR3 reads CASSFPGTSGRQYQETQYF. The CDR3 coding sequence is TGTGCCAGCAGTTTTCCCGGGACTAGCGGGCGACAATATCAAGAGACCCAGTACTTC.

The V gene is TRBV10-3, the J gene TRBJ2-3; D not certain. Germline loops: CDR1 ENHRY, CDR2 SYGVKD. V lost 6 bases, J lost 5 bases, and 21 bases lay in between. The CDR3 is 16 amino acids. This CDR3 is CAIRWPLGLPRDTQYF. Written as DNA, the CDR3 is TGTGCCATCAGATGGCCCCTCGGGCTTCCCCGAGATACGCAGTATTTT.

The chain combines TRBV20-1 with TRBJ2-1; D not certain. CDR1 is DFQATT, CDR2 SNEGSKA, per germline (reference sequence). Trimming removed 2 bases at V and 5 bases at J, with 7 bases between. This CDR3 region has 12 residues. The CDR3 sequence is CSARYLDNEQFF. In DNA, the CDR3 is TGCAGTGCTAGATATTTAGACAATGAGCAGTTCTTC.

This sequence joins TRBV19 and TRBJ2-1, with D unclear. Between the trimmed V and J ends, which lost 1 base and 7 bases, there was a span of 8 bases. The CDR3 contains 13 residues. Germline values: CDR1 LNHDA, CDR2 SQIVND (reference sequence). CDR3 residues: CASSIGSLNEQFF. The CDR3 DNA sequence: TGTGCCAGTAGTATAGGGAGTCTGAATGAGCAGTTCTTC. The full variable domain, completed using reference TRBV19 and TRBJ2-1, is DGGITQSPKYLFRKEGQNVTLSCEQNLNHDAMYWYRQDPGQGLRLIYYSQIVNDFQKGDIAEGYSVSREKKESFPLTVTSAQKNPTAFYLCASSIGSLNEQFFGPGTRLTVL.

The chain carries TRBV29-1 and TRBJ2-5; possibly TRBD1 for D (5 bases). The germline V and J ends were trimmed by 2 bases and 4 bases, with 14 bases remaining between them. CDR3 length equals 14 residues. Germline V gene lookup returns CDR1 SQVTM and CDR2 ANQGSEA. The DNA for the CDR3 is TGCAGCGTTGAATCCTTCGGGCAGGGAGAGACCCAGTACTTC. Translated: CSVESFGQGETQYF.

This clonotype was counted many times. The genes are TRBV7-9 and TRBJ2-7, with D possibly being TRBD1 or TRBD2 (5 bases each). Germline V lookup: CDR1 SEHNR, CDR2 FQNEAQ (reference sequence). V lost 1 base, J lost 1 base, and 8 bases lay in between. The CDR3 has 14 amino acids. CDR3 amino acids: CASSLGGLSYEQYF. The CDR3 DNA sequence: TGTGCCAGCAGCTTAGGGGGGTTGTCCTACGAGCAGTACTTC.

The rearrangement links TRBV4-1 to TRBJ1-2; possibly TRBD1 for D (6 bases). Germline V gene lookup returns CDR1 MGHRA and CDR2 YSYEKL. V gave up 2 bases and J gave up 4 bases, with 14 bases separating them. There are 15 residues in the CDR3. CDR3 in amino acids: CASSQQQGAVYGYTF. As DNA, the CDR3 is TGCGCCAGCAGCCAACAACAGGGTGCTGTCTATGGCTACACCTTC.

The gene calls are TRBV20-1 and TRBJ1-1, with 12 bases identical to TRBD1. The CDR3 runs to 16 residues. The V segment lost 0 bases and the J segment 11 bases; nucleotides outside the gene matches: 13. Germline V lookup: CDR1 DFQATT, CDR2 SNEGSKA (reference sequence). In nucleotides, the CDR3 is TGCAGTGCTAGAGATTGGGGACAGGGGGCAGGGTTCAGTGCTTTCTTT. Its protein product is CSARDWGQGAGFSAFF.

This chain uses TRBV28 with TRBJ2-2; D remains ambiguous. The V gene lost 6 bases and the J gene lost 2 bases, with 10 bases spanning the gap. The CDR3 spans 14 residues. CDR1 and CDR2 (germline): MDHEN, SYDVKM. CDR3 DNA: TGTGCCAGCAGCATAAGCGTTAACACCGGGGAGCTGTTTTTT. Translating gives CASSISVNTGELFF.

The gene calls are TRBV20-1 and TRBJ2-7; D not certain. Germline V CDR1 and CDR2: DFQATT, SNEGSKA (reference sequence). CDR3 length: 10 residues. The V gene lost 4 bases and the J gene lost 2 bases, with 3 bases spanning the gap. The CDR3 bases are TGCAGTGCTACCGCCTACGAGCAGTACTTC. Translating it yields CSATAYEQYF.

This clonotype was counted at least ten times. The V and J genes are TRBV6-2 or TRBV6-3 and TRBJ2-3; D ambiguous. CDR3 length equals 14 residues. Trimming took 5 bases from V and 3 from J, leaving 12 bases between them. Looked up from germline, CDR1 is MNHEY and CDR2 is SVGEGT. In nucleotides, the CDR3 is TGTGCCAGCAGTCCGCGAAAAACAACAGATACGCAGTATTTT. Amino acid sequence: CASSPRKTTDTQYF.

The J gene is TRBJ2-3, the V gene TRBV20-1, with D hard to call. This CDR3 contains 12 residues. V gave up 6 bases and J gave up 0 bases, with 7 bases separating them. CDR1 and CDR2 (germline): DFQATT, SNEGSKA (reference sequence). The CDR3 loop is CSAGISTDTQYF. The CDR3 coding sequence is TGCAGTGCGGGGATTAGCACAGATACGCAGTATTTT.

This clonotype appeared once. The genes are TRBV7-2 and TRBJ1-1, with D possibly TRBD1 on 5 matching bases. V lost 5 bases and J 1 base, leaving 11 bases between the germline ends. This CDR3 is 14 amino acids long. In germline, CDR1 is SGHTA, CDR2 FQGNSA. The CDR3 coding sequence is TGTGCCAGCAGCCCCGGGGGGTGGAACACTGAAGCTTTCTTT. Its translation: CASSPGGWNTEAFF.

This chain joins TRBV6-2 or TRBV6-3 and TRBJ2-1, with D possibly matching TRBD1 (6 bases). The CDR3 totals 11 residues. V lost 5 bases, J lost 13 bases, and 12 bases lay in between. The V gene's germline CDR1 is MNHEY and CDR2 SVGEGT. The CDR3 region is CASSRGQLQFF. The CDR3 DNA follows: TGTGCCAGCAGTAGGGGACAACTTCAGTTCTTC.

The chain recombines TRBV27 with TRBJ2-1; 9 bases agree with TRBD2. Germline loops: CDR1 MNHEY, CDR2 SMNVEV (reference sequence). The CDR3 is made up of 13 amino acids. J gave up 9 bases and V 8 bases, and 8 bases lay outside the gene matches. The CDR3 loop reads CASGASGTVEQFF. CDR3 DNA sequence: TGTGCCAGCGGGGCTAGCGGGACTGTTGAGCAGTTCTTC.

The chain combines TRBV5-1 with TRBJ2-1, with D uncertain. Germline-derived CDR1 and CDR2 are SGHRS and YFSETQ. The CDR3 totals 16 residues. V lost 0 bases to trimming and J lost 2 bases, with 12 bases between them. CDR3 DNA sequence: TGCGCCAGCAGCTTGGATGCAGGAGTTACCTACAATGAGCAGTTCTTC. Protein: CASSLDAGVTYNEQFF.

The chain combines TRBV5-1 with TRBJ2-5; 8 positions match TRBD1. Per germline, CDR1 SGHRS and CDR2 YFSETQ. Germline trimming cut 7 bases from V and 0 bases from J; bases unmatched to any gene: 8. The CDR3 runs 15 residues. The CDR3 spells CASAPQGAYQETQYF. The CDR3 DNA is TGCGCCAGCGCCCCCCAGGGGGCATACCAAGAGACCCAGTACTTC. Variable domain in full (rest from reference TRBV5-1 and TRBJ2-5): KAGVTQTPRYLIKTRGQQVTLSCSPISGHRSVSWYQQTPGQGLQFLFEYFSETQRNKGNFPGRFSGRQFSNSRSEMNVSTLELGDSALYLCASAPQGAYQETQYFGPGTRLLVL.

This clonotype was counted a few times. For the CDR3, the DNA is TGTGCCAGCAGTTTGTGGGTGACATCCTCTCCCTCTGGGGCCAACGTCCTGACTTTC. The encoded protein is CASSLWVTSSPSGANVLTF. This chain uses TRBV12-3 or TRBV12-4 with TRBJ2-6, with D hard to call. With 3 bases removed from V and 0 bases from J, the gap between germline ends came to 18 bases. The CDR3 length is 19 residues.